This TCR beta chain was sequenced in a study of T cell responses to AZD1222 COVID-19 vaccine. General study findings and limits: Unmutated variant regions are reportedly targeted by nearly half of spike-specific TCRs. Spike-specific TCR breadth and depth were elevated following two AZD1222 doses. It should be noted that donors were predominantly white British and more often female, and clonal diversity was possibly underestimated. Baseline seropositivity occurred in only a handful of AZD1222 recipients.

Profiled with immunoSEQ multiplex PCR; TCRdb holds only in-frame clones, not every one. Among some 170,000 clones, 90% to 95% were seen once, and the ten largest hold around 3%. Germline values: CDR1 SGHTS, CDR2 YDEGEE. The CDR3 sequence is 15 residues long. V lost 3 bases to trimming and J lost 5 bases; unmatched junction nucleotides: 7. This clone was picked up a small number of times. Its antigen is undetermined. The specimen was peripheral blood, collected on day 0 of AZD1222 vaccination. The chain carries TRBV5-8 and TRBJ1-5; the match to TRBD1 covers 8 bases. This receptor was identified in an adult in good health. The CDR3 nucleotides are TGTGCCAGCAGCTCGGCGGACAGGGCTGATCAGCCCCAGCATTTT. It codes for CASSSADRADQPQHF. Full variable domain (rest looked up from reference TRBV5-8 and TRBJ1-5): EAGVTQSPTHLIKTRGQQATLRCSPISGHTSVYWYQQALGLGLQFLLWYDEGEERNRGNFPPRFSGRQFPNYSSELNVNALELEDSALYLCASSSADRADQPQHFGDGTRLSIL.